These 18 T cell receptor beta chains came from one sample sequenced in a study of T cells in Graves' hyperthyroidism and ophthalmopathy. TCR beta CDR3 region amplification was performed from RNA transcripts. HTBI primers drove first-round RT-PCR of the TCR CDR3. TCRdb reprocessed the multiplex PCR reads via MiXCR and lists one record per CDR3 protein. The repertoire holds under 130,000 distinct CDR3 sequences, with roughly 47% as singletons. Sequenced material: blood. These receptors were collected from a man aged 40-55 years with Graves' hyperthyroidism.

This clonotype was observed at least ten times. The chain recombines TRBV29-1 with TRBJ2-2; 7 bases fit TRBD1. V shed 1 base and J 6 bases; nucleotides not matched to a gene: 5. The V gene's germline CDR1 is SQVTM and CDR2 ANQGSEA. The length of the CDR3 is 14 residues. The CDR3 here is CSVEGPDRPGELFF. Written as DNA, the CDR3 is TGCAGCGTTGAAGGTCCGGACAGGCCCGGGGAGCTGTTTTTT.

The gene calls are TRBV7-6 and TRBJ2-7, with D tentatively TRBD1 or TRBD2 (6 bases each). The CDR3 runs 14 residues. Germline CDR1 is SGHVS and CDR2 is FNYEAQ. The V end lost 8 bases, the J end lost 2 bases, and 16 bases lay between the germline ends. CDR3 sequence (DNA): TGTGCCAGCTCCCCTACGGGGGCCCCCTACGAGCAGTACTTC. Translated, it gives CASSPTGAPYEQYF.

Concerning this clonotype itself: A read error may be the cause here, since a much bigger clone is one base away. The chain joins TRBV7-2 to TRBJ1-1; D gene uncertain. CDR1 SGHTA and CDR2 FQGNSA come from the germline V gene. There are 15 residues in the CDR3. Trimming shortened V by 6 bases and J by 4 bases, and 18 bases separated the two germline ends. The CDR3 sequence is CASSPNPQSGTEAFF. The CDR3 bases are TGTGCCAGCAGTCCCAACCCACAATCGGGCACTGAAGCTTTCTTT.

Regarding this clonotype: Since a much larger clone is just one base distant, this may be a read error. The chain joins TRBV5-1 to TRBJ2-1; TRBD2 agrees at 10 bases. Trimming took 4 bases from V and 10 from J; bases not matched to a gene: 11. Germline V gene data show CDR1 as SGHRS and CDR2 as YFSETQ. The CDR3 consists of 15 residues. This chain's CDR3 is CASSPLAGLGKEQFF. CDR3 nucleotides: TGCGCCAGCAGCCCACTAGCGGGGCTCGGCAAGGAGCAGTTCTTC.

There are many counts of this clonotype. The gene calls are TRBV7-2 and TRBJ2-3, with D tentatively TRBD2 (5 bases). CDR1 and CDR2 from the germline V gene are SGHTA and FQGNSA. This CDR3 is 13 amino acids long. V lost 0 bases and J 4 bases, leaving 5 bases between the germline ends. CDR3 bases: TGTGCCAGCAGCTTAGCCGGGGCAGATACGCAGTATTTT. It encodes CASSLAGADTQYF.

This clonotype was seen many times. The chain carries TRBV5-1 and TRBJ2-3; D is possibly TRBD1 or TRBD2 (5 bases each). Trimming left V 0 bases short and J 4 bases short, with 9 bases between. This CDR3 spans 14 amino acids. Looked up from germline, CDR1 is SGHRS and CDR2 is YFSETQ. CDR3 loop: CASSLEGTSDTQYF. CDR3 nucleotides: TGCGCCAGCAGCTTGGAAGGGACCTCAGATACGCAGTATTTT.

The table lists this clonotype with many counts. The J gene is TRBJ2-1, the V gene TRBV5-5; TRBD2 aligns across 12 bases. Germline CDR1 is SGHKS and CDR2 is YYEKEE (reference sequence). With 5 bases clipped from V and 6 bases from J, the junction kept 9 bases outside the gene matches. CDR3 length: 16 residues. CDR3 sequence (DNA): TGTGCCAGCAGTCCGCCCAGACTAGCGGGAGTCAATGAGCAGTTCTTC. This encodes CASSPPRLAGVNEQFF.

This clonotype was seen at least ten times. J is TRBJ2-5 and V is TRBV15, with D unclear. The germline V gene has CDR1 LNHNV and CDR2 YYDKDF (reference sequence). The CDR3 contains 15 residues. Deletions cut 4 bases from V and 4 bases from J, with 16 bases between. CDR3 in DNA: TGTGCCACCAGCAAAGCTGAGACTGCTCCAGAGACCCAGTACTTC. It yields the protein CATSKAETAPETQYF.

As DNA, the CDR3 is TGTGCCAGTAATGACTCAGGGTACTCCTACGAGCAGTACTTC. It specifies CASNDSGYSYEQYF. The chain recombines TRBV19 with TRBJ2-7, with D tentatively TRBD1 (5 bases). Trimming cost V 7 bases and J 0 bases, with 13 bases left between them. The length of the CDR3 is 14 residues. CDR1 is LNHDA and CDR2 is SQIVND in the germline V gene (reference sequence).

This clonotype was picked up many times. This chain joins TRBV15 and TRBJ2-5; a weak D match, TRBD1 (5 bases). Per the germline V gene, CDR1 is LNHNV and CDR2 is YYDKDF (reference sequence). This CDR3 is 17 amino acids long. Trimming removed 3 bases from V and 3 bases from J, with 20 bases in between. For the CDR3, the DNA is TGTGCCACCAGCAGGGCGATGGACATACAAGGTGAAGAGACCCAGTACTTC. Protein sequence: CATSRAMDIQGEETQYF.

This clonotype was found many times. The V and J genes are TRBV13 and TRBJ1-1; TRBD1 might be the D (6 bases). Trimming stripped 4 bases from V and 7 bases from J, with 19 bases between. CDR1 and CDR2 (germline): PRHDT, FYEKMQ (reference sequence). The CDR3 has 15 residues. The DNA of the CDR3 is TGTGCCAGCAGCTCCTTATTCGGACAGCAGGGTGAAGCTTTCTTT. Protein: CASSSLFGQQGEAFF.

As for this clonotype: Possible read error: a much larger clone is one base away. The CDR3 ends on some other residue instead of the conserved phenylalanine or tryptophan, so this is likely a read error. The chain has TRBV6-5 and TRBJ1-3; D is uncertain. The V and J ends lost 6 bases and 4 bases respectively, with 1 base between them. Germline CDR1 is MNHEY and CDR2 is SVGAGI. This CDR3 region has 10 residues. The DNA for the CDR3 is TGTGCCAGCAGGGGAAACACCATATATTGT. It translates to CASRGNTIYC.

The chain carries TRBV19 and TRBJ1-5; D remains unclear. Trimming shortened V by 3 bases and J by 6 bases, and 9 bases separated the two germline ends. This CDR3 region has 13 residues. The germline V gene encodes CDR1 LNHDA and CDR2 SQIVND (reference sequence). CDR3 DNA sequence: TGTGCCAGTAGTATGGGGAGGGCTCAGCCCCAGCATTTT. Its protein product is CASSMGRAQPQHF.

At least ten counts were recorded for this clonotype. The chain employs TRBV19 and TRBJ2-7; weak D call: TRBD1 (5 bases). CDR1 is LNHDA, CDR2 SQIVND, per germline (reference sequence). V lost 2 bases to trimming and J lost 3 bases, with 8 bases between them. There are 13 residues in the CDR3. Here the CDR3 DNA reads TGTGCCAGTAGTATAAGGGGCCGCTACGAGCAGTACTTC. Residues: CASSIRGRYEQYF.

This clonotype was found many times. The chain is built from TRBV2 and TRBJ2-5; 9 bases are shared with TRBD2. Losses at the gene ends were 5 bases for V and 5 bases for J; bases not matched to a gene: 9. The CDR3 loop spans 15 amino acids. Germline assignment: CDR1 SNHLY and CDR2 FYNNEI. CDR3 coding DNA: TGTGCCAGCAGTCCCCATTGGCGGGGGGGGGAGACCCAGTACTTC. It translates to CASSPHWRGGETQYF.

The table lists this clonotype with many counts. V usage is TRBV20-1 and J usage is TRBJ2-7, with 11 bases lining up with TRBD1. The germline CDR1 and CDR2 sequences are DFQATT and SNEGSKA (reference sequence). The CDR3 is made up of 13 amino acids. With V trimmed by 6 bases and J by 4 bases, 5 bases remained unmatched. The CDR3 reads CSARGQGAYEQYF. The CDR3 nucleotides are TGCAGTGCGCGCGGACAGGGGGCGTACGAGCAGTACTTC.

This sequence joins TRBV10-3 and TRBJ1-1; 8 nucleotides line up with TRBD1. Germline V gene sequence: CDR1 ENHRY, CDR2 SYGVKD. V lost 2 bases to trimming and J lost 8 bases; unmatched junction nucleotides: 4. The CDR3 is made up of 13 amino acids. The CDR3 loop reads CAISENRGVEAFF. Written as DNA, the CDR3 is TGTGCCATCAGTGAGAACAGGGGGGTAGAAGCTTTCTTT.

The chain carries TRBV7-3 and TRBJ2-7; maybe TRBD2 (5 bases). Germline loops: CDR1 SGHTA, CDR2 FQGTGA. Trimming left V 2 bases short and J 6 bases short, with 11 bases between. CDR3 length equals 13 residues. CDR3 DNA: TGTGCCAGCAGCTTAGATTTGGGGAGCGAGCAGTACTTC. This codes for CASSLDLGSEQYF.